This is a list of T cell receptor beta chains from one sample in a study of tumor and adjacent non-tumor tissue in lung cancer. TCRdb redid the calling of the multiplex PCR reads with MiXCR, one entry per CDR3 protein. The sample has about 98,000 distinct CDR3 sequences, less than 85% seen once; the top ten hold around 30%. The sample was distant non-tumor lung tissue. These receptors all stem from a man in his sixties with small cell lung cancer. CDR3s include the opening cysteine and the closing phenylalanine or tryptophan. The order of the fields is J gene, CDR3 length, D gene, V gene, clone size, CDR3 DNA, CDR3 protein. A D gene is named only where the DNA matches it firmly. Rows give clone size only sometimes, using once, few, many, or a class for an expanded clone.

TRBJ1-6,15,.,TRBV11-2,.,TGTTCTAGCAGCTTACTGCACGGTCAGAACACACCCCTCCACTTT,CSSSLLHGQNTPLHF
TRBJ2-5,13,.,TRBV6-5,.,TGTGCCAGCAGTTTGACATGGAGGAAGACCCAGTATTTC,CASSLTWRKTQYF
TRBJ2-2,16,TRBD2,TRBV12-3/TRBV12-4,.,TGTGCCAGCAGTTTTGGGACTAGCGGGAGGGCCGGGGTGCAGTTTTTT,CASSFGTSGRAGVQFF
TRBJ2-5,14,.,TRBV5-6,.,TGTGCCAGCAGTTTAACGGGCAGGCAAGAGACCCAGTACTTC,CASSLTGRQETQYF
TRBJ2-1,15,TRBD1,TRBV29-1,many,TGCAGCGTTGCACATCTGGACAGGGAGAGGAATGAGCAGTTCTTC,CSVAHLDRERNEQFF
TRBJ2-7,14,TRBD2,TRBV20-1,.,TGCAGTGCTAGAGTGATTAGCGGGATTCTCGAGCAGTACTTC,CSARVISGILEQYF
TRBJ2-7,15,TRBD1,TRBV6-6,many,TGTGCCAGCAGTTGGGCAGGGGGCGATCTCGACGAGCAGTACTTC,CASSWAGGDLDEQYF
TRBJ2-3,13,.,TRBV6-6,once,TGTGCCAGCAGTTACACCCACACAGATACGCAGTACTTT,CASSYTHTDTQYF
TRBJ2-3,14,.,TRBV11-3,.,TGTGCCAGCAGTCAGGGGGAGGAATGGAATACGCAGTATTTT,CASSQGEEWNTQYF
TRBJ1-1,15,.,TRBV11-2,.,TGTGTCAGCAGTCCTTGGGGGGCGAGGAACACTGAAGCTTTCTTT,CVSSPWGARNTEAFF
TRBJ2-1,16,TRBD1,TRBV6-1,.,TGTGCCAGTAGGGGAGTCGGGACAGGGACTTACAATGATCAGTTCTTC,CASRGVGTGTYNDQFF
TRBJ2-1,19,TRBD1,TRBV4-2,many,TGTGCCAGCAGCTACCAAACAGGGGCTAGATTAAGAGGATACAATGAGCAGTTCTTC,CASSYQTGARLRGYNEQFF
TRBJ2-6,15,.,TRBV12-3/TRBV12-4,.,TGTGTCAGCAGTTTCGGTGTCACTGGGGCCAACGTCCTGACTTTC,CVSSFGVTGANVLTF
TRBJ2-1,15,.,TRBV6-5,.,TGTGCCAGTAGTTACGTAGGCTCAGGATTGAATGAGCAGTTCTTC,CASSYVGSGLNEQFF
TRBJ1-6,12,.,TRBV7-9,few,TGTGCCAGCAGCTTACGAGATTCACCCCTCCACTTT,CASSLRDSPLHF
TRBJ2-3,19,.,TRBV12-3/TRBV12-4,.,TGTGCCAGCAGATCTACTACCGGGACCAGCGGAACTAGCACAGATATGCAGTATTTT,CASRSTTGTSGTSTDMQYF
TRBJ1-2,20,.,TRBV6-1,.,TGTGCCAGCAGTGAACTCGTGGGGCGGCTACCGACGACCCGGACAGTAGGCTACGCCTTT,CASSELVGRLPTTRTVGYAF
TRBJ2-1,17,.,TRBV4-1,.,TGCGCCTGCAGCCATGGATCTACTAGTGGCCTATACGATGAGCAGTTCTTC,CACSHGSTSGLYDEQFF
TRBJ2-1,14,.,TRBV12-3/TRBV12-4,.,TGTGCTAGCGGTCCCGGGACAGAGCACAATGAGCAGTTCTTC,CASGPGTEHNEQFF
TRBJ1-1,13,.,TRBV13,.,TGTGCCAGCAGCTTAAGGCACCGCACTGAAGCTTTCTTT,CASSLRHRTEAFF
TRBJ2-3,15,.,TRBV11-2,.,TGTGCAAGCAGCTCCGGAGGGATTGCGGGATATACGCAGTGTTTT,CASSSGGIAGYTQCF
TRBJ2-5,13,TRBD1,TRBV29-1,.,TGCAGCGTTGAAAGGGGGCCAGAAGAGACCGAGTATTTC,CSVERGPEETEYF
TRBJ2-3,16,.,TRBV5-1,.,TGCGCCAGCAACCTGGATGACGGGCAGGGGGGCGGTACGCAGTATTTT,CASNLDDGQGGGTQYF
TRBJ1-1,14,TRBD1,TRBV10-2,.,TGCGCCAACATGGACAGGGAGGGGAACACTGAAGCTTTCTTT,CANMDREGNTEAFF
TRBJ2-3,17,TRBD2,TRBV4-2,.,TGTGCCAGCGGCCAACACCTAGCGGGAGGCCTGGCAGATACGCAGTATTTT,CASGQHLAGGLADTQYF
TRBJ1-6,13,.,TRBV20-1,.,TGCAGTGCTCATACAGGGCCTGGATCACCCGTCTACTTT,CSAHTGPGSPVYF
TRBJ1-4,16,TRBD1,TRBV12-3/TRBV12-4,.,TGTGTCAGCACCTTGACAGGGAGGGGAACTAATGAAAAACTGTTATTT,CVSTLTGRGTNEKLLF
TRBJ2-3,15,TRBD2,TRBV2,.,TGTGTCAGCGGAGGACTAGCGGCTTCAGGGGATACGCAATATTTT,CVSGGLAASGDTQYF
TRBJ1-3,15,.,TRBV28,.,TGTGCCAGCGCCTCTGGGGGACATAGCCGAAACACCATATATTTT,CASASGGHSRNTIYF
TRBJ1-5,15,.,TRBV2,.,TGTGCCAGCAGGACGGGACCCGAGGGGAATCAGCCCCAGCATTTT,CASRTGPEGNQPQHF
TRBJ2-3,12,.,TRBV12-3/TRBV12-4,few,TGTGCCAGTAGTTTTGCCAGGGCTTTCTGGTATTTT,CASSFARAFWYF
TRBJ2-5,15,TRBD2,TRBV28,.,TGTGCCAGCAGCGCTGGGGTTAGCGGGGTAGAGACCCAGTACTTC,CASSAGVSGVETQYF
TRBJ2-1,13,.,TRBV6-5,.,TGTGCCAGCAGTTATAGGGCTACCAATGAGCAGTTCTTC,CASSYRATNEQFF
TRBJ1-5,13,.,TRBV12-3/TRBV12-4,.,TGTGCCAGCAGTATGGCAGGTGACCAGCCCCAGCATTTT,CASSMAGDQPQHF
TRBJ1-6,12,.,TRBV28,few,TGTGCCAGCAGTTTCAGGGTTTCACCCCTCCACTTT,CASSFRVSPLHF
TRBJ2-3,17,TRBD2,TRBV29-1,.,TGCAGCGTTGTAGGCCTAGCGGGGACTACTAGCACAGATAAGCAGTATTTT,CSVVGLAGTTSTDKQYF
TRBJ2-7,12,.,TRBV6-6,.,TGTGCCAGGAGTCCGGGATATGACGAACAGTACTTC,CARSPGYDEQYF
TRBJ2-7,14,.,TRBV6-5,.,TGTGCAAGCAGTTACGGGAACGGGGCCTACGAGCAGTACTTC,CASSYGNGAYEQYF
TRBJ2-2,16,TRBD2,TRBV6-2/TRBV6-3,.,TGTGCCACAACCTCTAGCGGCCGTCCGGACACCGGGGAGCCGTTTTTT,CATTSSGRPDTGEPFF
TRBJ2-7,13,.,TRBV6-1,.,TGTGCCAGCAATGAGAATTATTCAAGCGAGCAGTACTTC,CASNENYSSEQYF
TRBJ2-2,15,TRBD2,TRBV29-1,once,TGCAGCGTCCAAAGCGGGGGGACTAACACCGGGGAGCTGTTTTTT,CSVQSGGTNTGELFF
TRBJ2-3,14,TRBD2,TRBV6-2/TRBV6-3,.,TGTGCCAGCGGTTGGTCTAGCGGCACAGATACGCAATATTTC,CASGWSSGTDTQYF
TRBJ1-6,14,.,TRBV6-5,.,TGTGTCAGCACTTACGGCGCCTATAATTCACCCCTCCACTTT,CVSTYGAYNSPLHF
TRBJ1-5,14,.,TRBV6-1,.,TGTGCCAGGAGTGAATTTGGGGAGAATCAACCCCAGCATTTT,CARSEFGENQPQHF
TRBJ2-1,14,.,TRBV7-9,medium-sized,TGTGCCAGCAGCTCGGCGATTACGTACAATGAGCAGTTCTTC,CASSSAITYNEQFF
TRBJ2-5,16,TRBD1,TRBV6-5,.,TGTGCCAGAAGTTACACCGGGACAGGGGGCGCGGAGACCCGGTACTTC,CARSYTGTGGAETRYF
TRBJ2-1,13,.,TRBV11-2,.,TGTGCTAGGAGCTTAGAGGGCTTCGGTGAGCAGTTCTTC,CARSLEGFGEQFF
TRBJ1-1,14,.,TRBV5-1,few,TGCGCCAGCAGCCGAGAACCACACACCACTGAAGCTTTCTTT,CASSREPHTTEAFF
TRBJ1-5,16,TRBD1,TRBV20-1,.,TGCAGTACTATAGATTCCGGGACAGGGGGTAATCAGCCCCAGCATTTT,CSTIDSGTGGNQPQHF
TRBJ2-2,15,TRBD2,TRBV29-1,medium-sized,TGCAGCGCCGAACTATGGACTAGCGGGGCCGGGGAGCTGTTTTTT,CSAELWTSGAGELFF
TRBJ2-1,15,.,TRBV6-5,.,TGTACCAGCAGTCACCGACAGGCAGGGCTCGGTGAGCAGTTCTTC,CTSSHRQAGLGEQFF
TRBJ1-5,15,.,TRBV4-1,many,TGCGCCAGCAGCCAAGCTCCGGGACAAAATCAGCCCCAGCATTTT,CASSQAPGQNQPQHF
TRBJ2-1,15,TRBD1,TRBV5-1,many,TGCGCCAGCAGCCTTGGACAGGGGGCATCCAATGAGCAGTTCTTC,CASSLGQGASNEQFF